This TCR beta chain came from a study of CD8+ T cells in alopecia areata. The sample's treatment: oral pan-JAK inhibitor, 5-10 mg twice daily. Following extraction, RNA underwent reverse transcription to cDNA, which served as the sequencing template. Generated by immunoSEQ multiplex PCR, the TCRdb table keeps only in-frame clones and is missing some. The sample includes around 190,000 clones, roughly 60% seen only once; the top ten take roughly 1.3%. The CDR3 spans 15 residues. V dropped 4 bases and J dropped 2 bases, with 9 bases sitting between them. Germline V lookup: CDR1 MGHDK, CDR2 SYGVNS. This TCR was recovered from a human donor with alopecia areata. The rearrangement joins TRBV25-1 to TRBJ2-6; D uncertain. Specimen: CD4+ T cells sorted from blood, collected between weeks 47 and 50, from a patient treated with tofacitinib. CDR3 region: CASSGKYPGANVLTF. As DNA, the CDR3 is TGTGCCAGCAGTGGGAAATATCCTGGGGCCAACGTCCTGACTTTC. Looking up the rest from reference TRBV25-1 and TRBJ2-6 gives the full variable domain: EADIYQTPRYLVIGTGKKITLECSQTMGHDKMYWYQQDPGMELHLIHYSYGVNSTEKGDLSSESTVSRIRTEHFPLTLESARPSHTSQYLCASSGKYPGANVLTFGAGSRLTVL.